A single sample is the source of the 5 T cell receptor beta chains below, sequenced in a study of regulatory T cells in long-lasting Graves disease (dated by TCRdb to 2020 to 2022). The time point label of this sample denotes: newly diagnosed GD, antithyroid drugs for less than 3 months. For both TCR sequencing and RNA sequencing, RNA was extracted from PBMCs using TRIzol. The library came from multiplex PCR. The instrument was an Illumina HiSeq 4000. To build TCR beta libraries, CDR3 regions were amplified by Arm-PCR using iRepertoire HTBI primers. Through fastp at Q25 and MiXCR, TCRdb rebuilt clones from the public reads, retaining in-frame beta chains. Every CDR3 protein is listed once, alongside the most common genes and DNA of its rows. The sample table contains roughly 350,000 distinct CDR3 sequences; only one count was recorded for 15% to 20% of them. The ten largest account for 20% to 25% of the sample.

These data also formed part of another study, on T cells in Graves' hyperthyroidism and ophthalmopathy.

Sequencing used peripheral blood mononuclear cells (PBMCs), obtained at new diagnosis, from a patient treated with antithyroid drugs. These receptors originate from a woman younger than 35 with Graves disease. Donor details come from another sample of the same person, matched by shared clones.

This clonotype was recorded many times. CDR3 protein: CASSGLAGFVNEQFF. The CDR3 bases are TGTGCCAGCAGTGGACTAGCGGGGTTCGTAAATGAGCAGTTCTTC. The V call is TRBV2, the J call TRBJ2-1, with 11 bases aligning to TRBD2. After removal of 4 bases from V and 7 bases from J, the junction contained 6 bases not matched to a gene. The CDR3 sequence is 15 residues long. Germline V CDR1 and CDR2: SNHLY, FYNNEI.

This clonotype was detected ten times or more. V usage is TRBV10-3 and J usage is TRBJ2-7; D possibly uses TRBD1 or TRBD2 (5 bases each). Trimming cost V 2 bases and J 6 bases, with 8 bases left between them. The CDR3 is made up of 12 amino acids. From germline, CDR1 is ENHRY and CDR2 SYGVKD. DNA of the CDR3: TGTGCCATCAGTGAGGGGGGTCTCGAGCAGTACTTC. Translated, it gives CAISEGGLEQYF.

This clonotype was detected many times. J is TRBJ2-4 and V is TRBV6-1; 10 bases line up with TRBD2. CDR3 length: 15 amino acids. Germline loops: CDR1 MNHNS, CDR2 SASEGT. Germline trimming cut 2 bases from V and 6 bases from J; bases unmatched to any gene: 4. CDR3 sequence: CASSEWLAGVNIQYF. The CDR3 bases are TGTGCCAGCAGTGAATGGCTAGCGGGGGTAAACATTCAGTACTTC.

The genes are TRBV6-1 and TRBJ2-3; 9 bases align to TRBD1. The ends lost 2 bases at V and 2 bases at J; junction bases unmatched: 5. CDR3 length: 16 residues. From germline, CDR1 is MNHNS and CDR2 SASEGT. The CDR3 DNA follows: TGTGCCAGCAGTGAATGGGGACAGGGCCACACAGATACGCAGTATTTT. It is translated as CASSEWGQGHTDTQYF.

The sample holds a few counts of this clonotype. The rearrangement uses TRBV29-1 and TRBJ1-4, with TRBD1 as a possible D gene (5 bases). The CDR3 has 13 residues. Germline values: CDR1 SQVTM, CDR2 ANQGSEA. V was trimmed by 5 bases and J by 8 bases, leaving 15 bases between them. CDR3 residues: CSVNKEGPEKLFF. The CDR3 DNA follows: TGCAGCGTTAACAAGGAGGGGCCCGAAAAACTGTTTTTT.